This T cell receptor beta chain is from a study of CD8 T cells in Susac syndrome. General study points: The authors acknowledged that their TCR sequencing and HLA analysis involved a relatively small number of individuals.

Germline CDR1 reads SGHRS; CDR2 reads YFSETQ. The CDR3 has 14 amino acids. Trimming removed 5 bases from V and 3 bases from J, with 15 bases in between. RNA, at about 0.5 to 1 ug, was reverse transcribed with random hexamers. TCRdb itself ran the immunoSEQ multiplex PCR reads through MiXCR, one entry per CDR3 protein. The sample lists some 400,000 distinct CDR3 sequences; approximately 85% were seen once. Concerning this clonotype itself: No antigen is known for it.

The source material was CD8+ T cells from PBMCs. The sequence was obtained from a human donor with multiple sclerosis. The V call is TRBV5-1, the J call TRBJ2-7, with a possible D match to TRBD2 (7 bases). The CDR3 nucleotides are TGCGCCAGCAGTTTCGGGGGGCAGGACTACGAGCAGTACTTC. This encodes CASSFGGQDYEQYF.